The 30 T cell receptor beta chains listed next were all sequenced from one sample in a study of cytomegalovirus exposure and HLA in healthy donors. TCRdb's copy holds only in-frame clones and misses some; the assay was immunoSEQ multiplex PCR. Seen here are some 210,000 clones, approximately 87% observed once, and the top ten hold less than 7%. Sequencing was performed on PBMCs. These receptors were obtained from a woman aged 18-35 years in good health and CMV-seronegative.

This chain connects TRBV18 to TRBJ2-2; a possible D gene is TRBD2 (6 bases). Germline CDR1 reads KGHSH; CDR2 reads LQKENI. V was clipped by 8 bases and J by 5 bases, with 15 bases between them. This CDR3 spans 14 amino acids. In DNA, the CDR3 is TGTGCCAGCCCCGGGACCAGCGGGACCGGGGAGCTGTTTTTT. Translation: CASPGTSGTGELFF.

The genes are TRBV6-4 and TRBJ2-5, with TRBD2 as a possible D gene (6 bases). Germline-derived CDR1 and CDR2 are MRHNA and SNTAGT. The CDR3 has 13 amino acids. The germline V and J ends were trimmed by 7 bases and 3 bases, with 12 bases remaining between them. Here the CDR3 DNA reads TGTGCCAGCAACATGACTAGTGAAGAGACCCAGTACTTC. Encoded protein: CASNMTSEETQYF.

The chain is built from TRBV5-1 and TRBJ2-1; weak D call: TRBD1 (6 bases). Germline V gives CDR1 SGHRS, CDR2 YFSETQ. The CDR3 is 13 amino acids. V lost 5 bases to trimming and J lost 9 bases, with 15 bases between them. The CDR3 is CASSADSSFEQFF. Written as DNA, the CDR3 is TGCGCCAGCAGTGCGGACAGCTCTTTTGAGCAGTTCTTC.

V is TRBV28 and J is TRBJ2-7; 7 bases map to TRBD1. V was clipped by 0 bases and J by 3 bases; unmatched bases: 11. Germline V gene lookup returns CDR1 MDHEN and CDR2 SYDVKM. The CDR3 covers 17 residues. As DNA, the CDR3 is TGTGCCAGCAGTTTATGGGGTGTGAGACAGGGTCTCTACGAGCAGTACTTC. Protein sequence: CASSLWGVRQGLYEQYF. Full variable domain (remainder filled in from reference TRBV28 and TRBJ2-7): DVKVTQSSRYLVKRTGEKVFLECVQDMDHENMFWYRQDPGLGLRLIYFSYDVKMKEKGDIPEGYSVSREKKERFSLILESASTNQTSMYLCASSLWGVRQGLYEQYFGPGTRLTVT.

Only one count was recorded for this clone. The DNA of the CDR3 is TGTGCCAGCAGCACCCGACAGGGGGACGGGAACAACTATGGCTACACCTTC. It translates to CASSTRQGDGNNYGYTF. The chain employs TRBV7-8 and TRBJ1-2; 9 bases match TRBD1. The ends lost 5 bases at V and 2 bases at J; junction bases unmatched: 12. CDR3 length: 17 residues. Germline CDR1 is SGHVS and CDR2 is FQNEAQ. Combining the CDR3 with reference TRBV7-8 and TRBJ1-2 gives the whole variable domain GAGVSQSPRYKVAKRGQDVALRCDPISGHVSLFWYQQALGQGPEFLTYFQNEAQLDKSGLPSDRFFAERPEGSVSTLKIQRTQQEDSAVYLCASSTRQGDGNNYGYTFGSGTRLTVV.

This chain connects TRBV5-1 to TRBJ2-7; D could derive from TRBD1 or TRBD2 (5 bases each). The CDR3 contains 15 residues. The germline V gene encodes CDR1 SGHRS and CDR2 YFSETQ. V shed 0 bases and J shed 5 bases, with 15 bases lying between them. The CDR3 DNA sequence: TGCGCCAGCAGCTTGGTCGGGGCATCGAGGAACGAGCAGTACTTC. Protein: CASSLVGASRNEQYF.

This chain connects TRBV5-8 to TRBJ1-2, with TRBD1 as a possible D gene (5 bases). The CDR3 is 14 residues long. Germline-derived CDR1 and CDR2 are SGHTS and YDEGEE. Trimming took off 7 bases at V and 3 bases at J, with 16 bases between the two ends. The CDR3 spells CASGYDGGYYGYTF. The CDR3 nucleotides are TGTGCCAGCGGTTATGATGGGGGATACTATGGCTACACCTTC. Based on the CDR3 plus reference TRBV5-8 and TRBJ1-2, the full variable domain is EAGVTQSPTHLIKTRGQQATLRCSPISGHTSVYWYQQALGLGLQFLLWYDEGEERNRGNFPPRFSGRQFPNYSSELNVNALELEDSALYLCASGYDGGYYGYTFGSGTRLTVV.

The rearrangement links TRBV30 to TRBJ1-2; no clear D. Germline-derived CDR1 and CDR2 are GTSNPN and SVGIG (reference sequence). The CDR3 covers 16 residues. The germline V and J ends were trimmed by 0 bases and 1 base, with 15 bases remaining between them. The CDR3 DNA reads TGTGCCTGGAGTGTAAAATGGGTGGAGGGTAACTATGGCTACACCTTC. It yields the protein CAWSVKWVEGNYGYTF.

The chain has TRBV30 and TRBJ1-5; D is unresolved. Trimming removed 2 bases at V and 9 bases at J, with 17 bases between. The CDR3 length is 14 residues. CDR1 is GTSNPN, CDR2 SVGIG, per germline (reference sequence). In DNA, the CDR3 is TGTGCCTGGAGTCCCGACGCGGCCATGTGGCCCCAGCATTTT. This encodes CAWSPDAAMWPQHF.

In its sample, this clone was seen a few times. The chain carries TRBV2 and TRBJ2-1; 7 bases are a match to TRBD1. Unmatched junction bases numbered 10, after V lost 10 bases and J lost 4 bases. The CDR3 contains 14 residues. Germline V gene data show CDR1 as SNHLY and CDR2 as FYNNEI. CDR3 sequence reads: CATTGTVKYNEQFF. CDR3 DNA: TGTGCCACCACCGGGACAGTAAAGTACAATGAGCAGTTCTTC.

This clone has more than one count but fewer than ten. The V and J genes are TRBV2 and TRBJ1-2; no firm D call. CDR1 is SNHLY and CDR2 is FYNNEI in the germline V gene. Deletions cut 7 bases from V and 4 bases from J, with 16 bases between. The CDR3 is 14 residues long. The CDR3 protein is CASTSAGTAYGYTF. The CDR3 DNA is TGTGCCAGCACCTCTGCGGGAACTGCCTATGGCTACACCTTC.

The chain joins TRBV14 to TRBJ1-1; maybe TRBD1 (5 bases). The CDR3 covers 11 residues. Germline CDR1 and CDR2: SGHDN and FVKESK. Trimming removed 6 bases at V and 6 bases at J, with 8 bases between. CDR3 residues: CASRLGAEAFF. As DNA, the CDR3 is TGTGCCAGCAGACTGGGGGCTGAAGCTTTCTTT.

In DNA, the CDR3 is TGTGCCAGCAGCTTGGCCCCGGGACAGGGCCGGGAGCAGTACTTC. It specifies CASSLAPGQGREQYF. J is TRBJ2-7 and V is TRBV5-4, with 9 nucleotides matching TRBD1. There are 15 residues in the CDR3. Germline trimming cut 0 bases from V and 7 bases from J; bases unmatched to any gene: 8. The germline gives CDR1 SGHNT, CDR2 YYREEE (reference sequence).

This chain links TRBV7-8 with TRBJ1-5, with TRBD1 matching 8 bases. This CDR3 is 15 amino acids long. V shed 6 bases and J 6 bases; nucleotides not matched to a gene: 10. In germline, CDR1 is SGHVS, CDR2 FQNEAQ. CDR3 sequence reads: CASSSTGGVSQPQHF. The CDR3 region has the DNA TGTGCCAGCAGTTCTACAGGGGGAGTTAGTCAGCCCCAGCATTTT.

The chain employs TRBV9 and TRBJ2-2; 11 bases fit TRBD2. The length of the CDR3 is 16 residues. In germline, CDR1 is SGDLS, CDR2 YYNGEE. With 0 bases clipped from V and 6 bases from J, the junction kept 4 bases outside the gene matches. CDR3 sequence reads: CASSVVSGREAGELFF. In DNA, the CDR3 is TGTGCCAGCAGCGTAGTTAGCGGGAGGGAGGCCGGGGAGCTGTTTTTT.

This clone was recorded only once. The V call is TRBV9, the J call TRBJ2-1; D is unclear. Germline assignment: CDR1 SGDLS and CDR2 YYNGEE. V was shortened by 0 bases and J by 5 bases, with 6 bases between the two germline ends. CDR3 length equals 13 residues. The CDR3 region has the DNA TGTGCCAGCAGCGTAGAGAGCCACAATGAGCAGTTCTTC. This codes for CASSVESHNEQFF.

This sequence joins TRBV19 and TRBJ1-1; the match to TRBD1 covers 9 bases. CDR3 length equals 14 residues. V was clipped by 0 bases and J by 7 bases; unmatched bases: 3. In germline, CDR1 is LNHDA, CDR2 SQIVND (reference sequence). The CDR3 region is CASSIDGTGIEAFF. The CDR3 DNA reads TGTGCCAGTAGTATAGACGGGACAGGGATTGAAGCTTTCTTT.

V and J are TRBV6-6 and TRBJ2-7, with 13 bases fitting TRBD2. V trimming: 4 bases; J trimming: 2 bases; junction bases outside the gene matches: 5. The CDR3 contains 16 residues. Germline CDR1 is MNHNY and CDR2 is SVGAGI (reference sequence). CDR3 bases: TGTGCCAGCAGTTCGACTAGCGGGAGGTCCCCCTACGAGCAGTACTTC. It yields the protein CASSSTSGRSPYEQYF.

The chain joins TRBV6-1 to TRBJ1-2, with a possible D match to TRBD1 (6 bases). The ends were cut back, 3 bases at V and 2 bases at J, with 13 bases in the middle. This CDR3 comprises 15 residues. Germline V gives CDR1 MNHNS, CDR2 SASEGT. CDR3 DNA sequence: TGTGCCAGCAGTGACCCTTGGGACACCAACTATGGCTACACCTTC. The encoded protein is CASSDPWDTNYGYTF.

The gene calls are TRBV27 and TRBJ2-7; 9 bases agree with TRBD1. The CDR3 consists of 14 residues. Germline loops: CDR1 MNHEY, CDR2 SMNVEV (reference sequence). V lost 5 bases and J lost 4; bases outside the gene matches: 6. CDR3 bases: TGTGCCAGCAGTCGAACAGGGGGCGCGTACGAGCAGTACTTC. Its protein product is CASSRTGGAYEQYF.

The CDR3 DNA reads as TGCGCCAGCAGCCGGGGGACAGGGGATACCTACGAGCAGTACTTC. Translated: CASSRGTGDTYEQYF. V and J are TRBV4-1 and TRBJ2-7; TRBD1 matches 10 bases. CDR1 MGHRA and CDR2 YSYEKL come from the germline V gene. Unmatched junction bases numbered 5, after V lost 4 bases and J lost 2 bases. This CDR3 spans 15 amino acids.

V and J are TRBV27 and TRBJ2-5; TRBD1 might be the D (6 bases). The CDR3 runs 13 residues. Per germline, CDR1 MNHEY and CDR2 SMNVEV (reference sequence). V was shortened by 3 bases and J by 2 bases, with 7 bases between the two germline ends. The CDR3 DNA sequence: TGTGCCAGCAGTTTTACAGGGCAAGAGACCCAGTACTTC. As protein: CASSFTGQETQYF.

This sequence joins TRBV7-2 and TRBJ1-5, with 7 bases identical to TRBD1. The germline V gene encodes CDR1 SGHTA and CDR2 FQGNSA. This CDR3 contains 16 residues. The J segment lost 2 bases and the V segment lost 6 bases, leaving 10 bases of the junction unmatched. CDR3 nucleotide sequence: TGTGCCAGCAGTCTACCCCACAGGGGTGGCAATCAGCCCCAGCATTTT. This sequence encodes CASSLPHRGGNQPQHF. Based on the CDR3 plus reference TRBV7-2 and TRBJ1-5, the full variable domain is GAGVSQSPSNKVTEKGKDVELRCDPISGHTALYWYRQSLGQGLEFLIYFQGNSAPDKSGLPSDRFSAERTGGSVSTLTIQRTQQEDSAVYLCASSLPHRGGNQPQHFGDGTRLSIL.

The chain couples TRBV14 to TRBJ1-5; D is undetermined. CDR1 and CDR2 from the germline V gene are SGHDN and FVKESK. This CDR3 comprises 13 residues. Trimming took 4 bases from V and 7 from J, leaving 11 bases between them. The CDR3 DNA reads TGTGCCAGCAGCCTCCTGTCTGGCCAGCCCCAGCATTTT. Amino acid sequence: CASSLLSGQPQHF.

The chain joins TRBV27 to TRBJ1-5; tentative D call: TRBD1 (5 bases). V lost 2 bases to trimming and J lost 6 bases, with 8 bases between them. CDR1 and CDR2 (germline): MNHEY, SMNVEV (reference sequence). The CDR3 loop spans 13 amino acids. CDR3 protein: CASSLGTGQPQHF. The CDR3 region has the DNA TGTGCCAGCAGTTTAGGGACCGGTCAGCCCCAGCATTTT.

The chain couples TRBV19 to TRBJ2-1; 12 bases fit TRBD2. CDR1 LNHDA and CDR2 SQIVND come from the germline V gene (reference sequence). The CDR3 is made up of 17 amino acids. Unmatched junction bases numbered 4, after V lost 0 bases and J lost 4 bases. Written as DNA, the CDR3 is TGTGCCAGTAGTATAGACGAGACTAGCGGGAGTTACAATGAGCAGTTCTTC. This gives the protein CASSIDETSGSYNEQFF.

The CDR3 coding sequence is TGCGCCAGCAGCTTGGAAGGTTCCGGGACAGGACTAGCCAAAAACATTCAGTACTTC. It encodes CASSLEGSGTGLAKNIQYF. The rearrangement joins TRBV5-1 to TRBJ2-4; 8 bases line up with TRBD1. The V gene end was trimmed by 0 bases and the J gene end by 0 bases; junction bases not matched to a gene: 11. Germline V CDR1 and CDR2: SGHRS, YFSETQ. This CDR3 has 19 residues.

The genes are TRBV6-5 and TRBJ2-2; D not certain. Germline V gene sequence: CDR1 MNHEY, CDR2 SVGAGI. This CDR3 comprises 13 residues. The V and J ends lost 1 base and 7 bases respectively, with 7 bases between them. CDR3 residues: CASSYFSVGELFF. The CDR3 coding sequence is TGTGCCAGCAGTTACTTTAGTGTCGGGGAGCTGTTTTTT.

A few counts support this clone. This chain uses TRBV12-5 with TRBJ1-1; D uncertain. This CDR3 region has 14 residues. Trimming took off 3 bases at V and 4 bases at J, with 12 bases between the two ends. Per the germline V gene, CDR1 is LGHNT and CDR2 is FRNRAP. The CDR3 here is CASGFGGSGTEAFF. Written as DNA, the CDR3 is TGTGCTAGTGGTTTCGGCGGGTCGGGCACTGAAGCTTTCTTT.

Remarks on this clone: One end of the junction fails to match germline, which may point to a read error. The chain uses TRBV7-7 and TRBJ2-5; tentative D call: TRBD1 (7 bases). Germline V gene lookup returns CDR1 SSHAT and CDR2 FNYEAQ (reference sequence). The CDR3 covers 16 residues. CDR3 in DNA: TGTGCTAGCAGCTTAGGGCAGGGGGACGGGGGAGAGACCCAGTACTTC. Its translation is CASSLGQGDGGETQYF. The whole variable domain, filled in from reference TRBV7-7 and TRBJ2-5, reads GAGVSQSPRYKVTKRGQDVTLRCDPISSHATLYWYQQALGQGPEFLTYFNYEAQPDKSGLPSDRFSAERPEGSISTLTIQRTEQRDSAMYRCASSLGQGDGGETQYFGPGTRLLVL.